These 27 T cell receptor beta chains share one sample of origin, sequenced in a study of blood T cell repertoires in COVID-19. Some clones are missing from TCRdb's copy, which holds only in-frame ones; the method was immunoSEQ multiplex PCR. The data show some 70,000 clones, about 90% seen once. Sequencing input: peripheral blood. These receptors came from a man in his forties or fifties with COVID-19, enrolled during active disease.

The CDR3 coding sequence is TGTGCCAGCAGCCTGGGAGGTGGGCAGGTGAATTCACCCCTCCACTTT. Amino acid sequence: CASSLGGGQVNSPLHF. This chain links TRBV3-1 (or the pseudogene TRBV3-2) with TRBJ1-6; D call uncertain. This CDR3 region has 16 residues. Germline values: CDR1 LGHDT, CDR2 YNNKEL (reference sequence). V was shortened by 4 bases and J by 7 bases, with 17 bases between the two germline ends.

This chain uses TRBV11-2 with TRBJ2-3; TRBD2 matches 13 bases. Germline V gene data show CDR1 as SGHAT and CDR2 as FQNNGV. J gave up 8 bases and V 1 base, and 9 bases lay outside the gene matches. The CDR3 runs to 17 residues. CDR3 region: CASSLGLAGGRSGTQYF. In nucleotides, the CDR3 is TGTGCCAGCAGCTTAGGACTAGCGGGAGGTCGGTCCGGTACGCAGTATTTT.

This rearrangement joins TRBV4-1 to TRBJ1-4, with D perhaps TRBD1 (6 bases). The CDR3 totals 20 residues. Germline V gene data show CDR1 as MGHRA and CDR2 as YSYEKL. The ends were cut back, 4 bases at V and 5 bases at J, with 29 bases in the middle. The CDR3 DNA follows: TGCGCCAGCAGCCCGGGCCCCTTTTCTACCCGACAGGTTCCAAATGAAAAACTGTTTTTT. Translation gives CASSPGPFSTRQVPNEKLFF.

This clone appeared once. V gene TRBV5-1 combines with J gene TRBJ1-1; 7 nucleotides line up with TRBD1. CDR1 is SGHRS, CDR2 YFSETQ, per germline. V was pared by 3 bases and J by 5 bases, with 10 bases of the junction left unmatched. The CDR3 runs 15 residues. As DNA, the CDR3 is TGCGCCAGCAGCTCGGCGGGGACAGCTCAGACTGAAGCTTTCTTT. This encodes CASSSAGTAQTEAFF. Filled out from reference TRBV5-1 and TRBJ1-1, the complete variable domain reads KAGVTQTPRYLIKTRGQQVTLSCSPISGHRSVSWYQQTPGQGLQFLFEYFSETQRNKGNFPGRFSGRQFSNSRSEMNVSTLELGDSALYLCASSSAGTAQTEAFFGQGTRLTVV.

V is TRBV3-1 (or the pseudogene TRBV3-2) and J is TRBJ2-4; 8 bases map to TRBD1. V lost 0 bases to trimming and J lost 6 bases; unmatched junction nucleotides: 4. Germline values: CDR1 LGHDT, CDR2 YNNKEL (reference sequence). The CDR3 is made up of 15 amino acids. The CDR3 protein is CASSQDATGVNIQYF. CDR3 bases: TGTGCCAGCAGCCAAGACGCGACAGGGGTAAACATTCAGTACTTC.

This clone was seen only once. The V and J genes are TRBV18 and TRBJ2-1; D may be TRBD2 (5 bases). Germline V CDR1 and CDR2: KGHSH, LQKENI. The CDR3 extends over 19 amino acids. V was trimmed by 0 bases and J by 0 bases, leaving 18 bases between them. The CDR3 DNA is TGTGCCAGCTCACCACCTGCGGGCGGGTACCGAAGCTCCTACAATGAGCAGTTCTTC. Its protein is CASSPPAGGYRSSYNEQFF. Variable domain in full (rest from reference TRBV18 and TRBJ2-1): NAGVMQNPRHLVRRRGQEARLRCSPMKGHSHVYWYRQLPEEGLKFMVYLQKENIIDESGMPKERFSAEFPKEGPSILRIQQVVRGDSAAYFCASSPPAGGYRSSYNEQFFGPGTRLTVL.

The CDR3 coding sequence is TGTGCCAGCAGCGGTCCGACTATATCTAGCACAGATACGCAGTATTTT. Protein product: CASSGPTISSTDTQYF. This sequence joins TRBV6-2 or TRBV6-3 and TRBJ2-3; D is possibly TRBD2 (5 bases). CDR3 size: 16 residues. The V gene's germline CDR1 is MNHEY and CDR2 SVGEGT. Trimming removed 6 bases from V and 0 bases from J, with 16 bases in between.

The genes are TRBV2 and TRBJ1-4, with 12 bases identical to TRBD1. V was clipped by 7 bases and J by 7 bases; unmatched bases: 7. The germline gives CDR1 SNHLY, CDR2 FYNNEI. The CDR3 contains 15 residues. CDR3 sequence: CASIPGQGAGEKLFF. CDR3 nucleotide sequence: TGTGCCAGCATCCCGGGACAGGGGGCCGGTGAAAAACTGTTTTTT.

The V call is TRBV24-1, the J call TRBJ2-1; D remains ambiguous. CDR3 length: 17 amino acids. Germline V gives CDR1 KGHDR, CDR2 SFDVKD. V lost 4 bases and J lost 10, with 25 bases in between. CDR3 sequence reads: CATSDRSGRTPFGEQFF. The DNA of the CDR3 is TGTGCCACCAGTGACCGTAGTGGGCGTACCCCTTTCGGCGAGCAGTTCTTC.

The CDR3 DNA follows: TGTGCCAGTAGTAAGGGAGCGGGGGCCTACGAGCAGTACTTC. Encoded protein: CASSKGAGAYEQYF. The genes are TRBV19 and TRBJ2-7; TRBD2 agrees at 8 bases. The germline gives CDR1 LNHDA, CDR2 SQIVND (reference sequence). Trimming removed 4 bases from V and 2 bases from J; junction bases left unmatched: 4. The CDR3 contains 14 residues.

This sequence joins TRBV27 and TRBJ1-5; D perhaps matches TRBD1 (6 bases). Germline V gene lookup returns CDR1 MNHEY and CDR2 SMNVEV (reference sequence). The CDR3 covers 13 residues. Trimming shortened V by 4 bases and J by 5 bases, and 9 bases separated the two germline ends. CDR3 loop: CASSSRGHQPQHF. The CDR3 DNA reads as TGTGCCAGCAGTTCCAGGGGTCATCAGCCCCAGCATTTT.

The rearrangement joins TRBV3-1 (or the pseudogene TRBV3-2) to TRBJ2-1, with D hard to call. The V and J ends lost 4 bases and 13 bases respectively, with 14 bases between them. The CDR3 contains 12 residues. Germline loops: CDR1 LGHDT, CDR2 YNNKEL (reference sequence). The CDR3 here is CASSRGNREQFF. In DNA form, the CDR3 reads TGTGCCAGCAGCCGAGGAAACCGAGAACAGTTCTTC.

The chain has TRBV7-8 and TRBJ2-3; D is possibly TRBD1 (5 bases). Trimming stripped 5 bases from V and 7 bases from J, with 13 bases between. Germline CDR1 reads SGHVS; CDR2 reads FQNEAQ. There are 13 residues in the CDR3. Written as DNA, the CDR3 is TGTGCCAGCAGCCAAGACAGAACCAATACGCAGTATTTT. It translates to CASSQDRTNTQYF. The variable domain in full, completed from reference TRBV7-8 and TRBJ2-3, reads GAGVSQSPRYKVAKRGQDVALRCDPISGHVSLFWYQQALGQGPEFLTYFQNEAQLDKSGLPSDRFFAERPEGSVSTLKIQRTQQEDSAVYLCASSQDRTNTQYFGPGTRLTVL.

This chain joins TRBV7-9 and TRBJ2-1, with 7 bases that match TRBD1. CDR3 size: 16 residues. The V and J ends lost 5 bases and 5 bases, in that order; junction bases with no gene match: 12. In germline, CDR1 is SEHNR, CDR2 FQNEAQ (reference sequence). CDR3: CASSLKTGTVNNEQFF. CDR3 nucleotide sequence: TGTGCCAGCAGCCTTAAGACAGGGACGGTTAACAATGAGCAGTTCTTC.

The genes are TRBV2 and TRBJ2-7; no firm D call. The CDR3 covers 14 residues. The germline V and J ends were trimmed by 3 bases and 3 bases, with 12 bases remaining between them. Germline CDR1 reads SNHLY; CDR2 reads FYNNEI. CDR3 sequence: CASSDSKRYYEQYF. The CDR3 coding sequence is TGTGCCAGCAGTGACAGTAAGAGGTACTACGAGCAGTACTTC. The whole variable domain, filled in from reference TRBV2 and TRBJ2-7, reads EPEVTQTPSHQVTQMGQEVILRCVPISNHLYFYWYRQILGQKVEFLVSFYNNEISEKSEIFDDQFSVERPDGSNFTLKIRSTKLEDSAMYFCASSDSKRYYEQYFGPGTRLTVT.

V is TRBV19 and J is TRBJ1-6; TRBD1 might be the D (5 bases). CDR3 length: 15 amino acids. In germline, CDR1 is LNHDA, CDR2 SQIVND (reference sequence). V lost 5 bases and J lost 7, with 15 bases in between. The chain's CDR3 is CASSVMGLGNSPLHF. The CDR3 region has the DNA TGTGCCAGTAGTGTTATGGGACTGGGAAATTCACCCCTCCACTTT.

The chain carries TRBV25-1 and TRBJ1-2; 8 bases agree with TRBD1. This CDR3 has 13 residues. CDR1 is MGHDK and CDR2 is SYGVNS in the germline V gene. V shed 6 bases, J shed 8 bases, and the junction held 8 bases outside the gene matches. The CDR3 spells CASSPGQGKGYTF. In DNA form, the CDR3 reads TGTGCCAGCAGCCCCGGACAGGGTAAAGGCTACACCTTC.

This chain joins TRBV5-1 and TRBJ1-2, with D unresolved. The CDR3 has 15 residues. Germline CDR1 SGHRS, CDR2 YFSETQ. The V end was cut by 3 bases, the J end by 6 bases, with 18 bases between. The CDR3 region has the DNA TGCGCCAGCAGCTCGGCGGCGGGCCTCGGGGATGGCTACACCTTC. Encoded protein: CASSSAAGLGDGYTF.

The DNA of the CDR3 is TGTGCCAGCAGCCTCGGGACAGGGGAAACAGCTGGAAACACCATATATTTT. This codes for CASSLGTGETAGNTIYF. V usage is TRBV5-8 and J usage is TRBJ1-3; 10 bases line up with TRBD1. The CDR3 has 17 amino acids. Germline values: CDR1 SGHTS, CDR2 YDEGEE. V gave up 4 bases and J gave up 2 bases; unmatched junction bases: 9.

The J gene is TRBJ2-5, the V gene TRBV30, with no clear D. CDR1 GTSNPN and CDR2 SVGIG come from the germline V gene (reference sequence). The CDR3 length is 11 residues. Trimming took off 5 bases at V and 5 bases at J, with 9 bases between the two ends. Written as DNA, the CDR3 is TGTGCCTGGTCCCCTAGGGAGACCCAGTACTTC. Translation: CAWSPRETQYF.

The V and J genes are TRBV19 and TRBJ2-7; D gene uncertain. CDR1 is LNHDA, CDR2 SQIVND, per germline (reference sequence). V shed 3 bases and J shed 5 bases, with 14 bases lying between them. There are 14 residues in the CDR3. CDR3 residues: CASSIGLVKNEQYF. For the CDR3, the DNA is TGTGCCAGTAGTATTGGGCTCGTAAAGAACGAGCAGTACTTC.

The chain carries TRBV2 and TRBJ2-2; D remains ambiguous. This CDR3 region has 16 residues. Trimming removed 4 bases from V and 2 bases from J, with 14 bases in between. Germline-derived CDR1 and CDR2 are SNHLY and FYNNEI. The DNA of the CDR3 is TGTGCCAGCAGTGCGGGTCCCAGCTTAAACACCGGGGAGCTGTTTTTT. It codes for CASSAGPSLNTGELFF.

The V call is TRBV28, the J call TRBJ2-7, with 8 bases matching TRBD1. Trimming cost V 6 bases and J 0 bases; bases outside gene matches: 7. CDR3 length: 15 amino acids. Germline lookup yields CDR1 MDHEN and CDR2 SYDVKM. In DNA, the CDR3 is TGTGCCAGCAGCCTGGGACAGGAGAGCTCCTACGAGCAGTACTTC. Translated: CASSLGQESSYEQYF. The full variable domain, with the rest looked up from reference TRBV28 and TRBJ2-7, is DVKVTQSSRYLVKRTGEKVFLECVQDMDHENMFWYRQDPGLGLRLIYFSYDVKMKEKGDIPEGYSVSREKKERFSLILESASTNQTSMYLCASSLGQESSYEQYFGPGTRLTVT.

The CDR3 is CATSLTGVSYNEQFF. CDR3 in DNA: TGTGCCACCTCCCTAACGGGGGTCTCCTACAATGAGCAGTTCTTC. This sequence joins TRBV19 and TRBJ2-1, with D possibly TRBD2 on 6 matching bases. From germline, CDR1 is LNHDA and CDR2 SQIVND (reference sequence). The V and J ends lost 10 bases and 0 bases respectively, with 16 bases between them. This CDR3 has 15 residues. The entire variable domain, with the rest obtained from reference TRBV19 and TRBJ2-1, is as follows: DGGITQSPKYLFRKEGQNVTLSCEQNLNHDAMYWYRQDPGQGLRLIYYSQIVNDFQKGDIAEGYSVSREKKESFPLTVTSAQKNPTAFYLCATSLTGVSYNEQFFGPGTRLTVL.

This clone was observed a handful of times. This sequence joins TRBV27 and TRBJ2-7, with 9 nucleotides matching TRBD1. The CDR3 is 14 amino acids. V dropped 6 bases and J dropped 2; count of bases not matched to a gene: 5. Germline loops: CDR1 MNHEY, CDR2 SMNVEV (reference sequence). Here the CDR3 DNA reads TGTGCCAGCAGGGGACAGGGTTGGCCCTACGAGCAGTACTTC. Its protein product is CASRGQGWPYEQYF.

The chain joins TRBV25-1 to TRBJ2-1; 14 bases agree with TRBD2. Trimming took 6 bases from V and 8 from J; bases not matched to a gene: 9. The CDR3 is 16 amino acids. Germline assignment: CDR1 MGHDK and CDR2 SYGVNS. CDR3 DNA: TGTGCCAGCAGCCCCAGGGGACTAGCGGGAGAGTATGAGCAGTTCTTC. Protein: CASSPRGLAGEYEQFF.

The V and J genes are TRBV6-6 and TRBJ1-5, with TRBD1 as a possible D gene (5 bases). Germline CDR1 MNHNY, CDR2 SVGAGI (reference sequence). V shed 4 bases and J shed 6 bases, with 13 bases lying between them. The CDR3 runs 14 residues. CDR3 sequence (DNA): TGTGCCAGCAGTTCTAGGGGCGCGAGTCAGCCCCAGCATTTT. Its protein product is CASSSRGASQPQHF.